Shown below are 23 T cell receptor beta chains from a single sample sequenced in a study of regulatory T cells in long-lasting Graves disease. Libraries of TCR beta came from iRepertoire HTBI primers plus Arm-PCR of CDR3 regions. TCRdb reanalysed the multiplex PCR reads using MiXCR and keeps one entry per CDR3 protein. The sample yields some 490,000 distinct CDR3 sequences, around 12% seen once. Time point here: newly diagnosed GD, antithyroid drugs for less than 3 months. The TCR library used RNA extracted from PBMCs. The same specimen was also included in a second study, on T cells in Graves' hyperthyroidism and ophthalmopathy.

The material sequenced was peripheral blood mononuclear cells (PBMCs), taken at new diagnosis, from a patient treated with antithyroid drugs. These receptors were obtained from a young woman with Graves disease.

This chain connects TRBV29-1 to TRBJ1-1; weak D call: TRBD1 (6 bases). V lost 0 bases and J lost 2, with 19 bases in between. This CDR3 comprises 17 residues. Germline assignment: CDR1 SQVTM and CDR2 ANQGSEA. CDR3 coding DNA: TGCAGCGTTGAAGATCTTATGACGACAGGCGTTAACACTGAAGCTTTCTTT. Encoded protein: CSVEDLMTTGVNTEAFF.

This clonotype was picked up a small number of times. The chain joins TRBV7-9 to TRBJ2-1, with unresolved D. CDR3 length equals 15 residues. Looked up from germline, CDR1 is SEHNR and CDR2 is FQNEAQ (reference sequence). V was clipped by 6 bases and J by 8 bases, with 20 bases between them. The CDR3 loop reads CASRPRFLGTDEQFF. The DNA for the CDR3 is TGTGCCAGCAGACCTCGGTTTCTGGGCACCGATGAGCAGTTCTTC.

This clonotype was picked up many times. V is TRBV6-2 or TRBV6-3 and J is TRBJ1-6; D uncertain. The germline CDR1 and CDR2 sequences are MNHEY and SVGEGT. V was shortened by 1 base and J by 13 bases, with 11 bases between the two germline ends. The CDR3 contains 13 residues. The CDR3 nucleotides read TGTGCCAGCAGTTACTTCGAGGAACATCCCCTCCACTTT. Amino acid sequence: CASSYFEEHPLHF.

V usage is TRBV10-3 and J usage is TRBJ2-2; 14 bases are a match to TRBD2. Germline V gene sequence: CDR1 ENHRY, CDR2 SYGVKD. The CDR3 sequence is 18 residues long. V dropped 6 bases and J dropped 3; count of bases not matched to a gene: 9. DNA for the CDR3: TGTGCCATCAGCAGACTAGCGGGAGGGCCCAGTGACACCGGGGAGCTGTTTTTT. Amino acid sequence: CAISRLAGGPSDTGELFF.

A note on this clonotype: Since a much larger clone is just one base distant, this may be a read error. The chain links TRBV12-3 or TRBV12-4 to TRBJ2-1; TRBD2 might be the D (6 bases). This CDR3 is 12 amino acids long. The CDR3 spells CAGSFERDEQFF. As DNA, the CDR3 is TGTGCCGGCAGTTTTGAGCGGGATGAGCAGTTCTTC.

This clonotype came up many times. The rearrangement uses TRBV27 and TRBJ1-2; a weak D match, TRBD1 (5 bases). CDR3 size: 14 residues. Germline values: CDR1 MNHEY, CDR2 SMNVEV (reference sequence). Trimming removed 3 bases at V and 3 bases at J, with 11 bases between. CDR3 coding DNA: TGTGCCAGCAGTTTGGGGGTTCCCGACTATGGCTACACCTTC. Translation gives CASSLGVPDYGYTF.

This clonotype was seen a few times. A much larger clone sits a single nucleotide away, making a read error possible. The chain links TRBV7-9 to TRBJ2-1; TRBD1 or TRBD2 may be the D gene (5 bases each). The DNA end is more similar to TRBJ2-5, so the J call may be wrong. There are 12 residues in the CDR3. Looked up from germline, CDR1 is SEHNR and CDR2 is FQNEAQ (reference sequence). For the CDR3, the DNA is TGTGCCAGCAGCCGCAGGGACGAGACCCAGTACTTC. It is translated as CASSRRDETQYF.

This clonotype was detected ten times or more. This chain connects TRBV2 to TRBJ2-7; D gene unclear. V lost 5 bases, J lost 7 bases, and 15 bases lay in between. The CDR3 is made up of 13 amino acids. CDR1 and CDR2 (germline): SNHLY, FYNNEI. The CDR3 nucleotides read TGTGCCAGCAGTCCCTACTCCCGCTTGGAGCAGTACTTC. Translating gives CASSPYSRLEQYF.

Worth noting for this clonotype: Possible read error: a much larger clone is one base away. The chain couples TRBV7-9 to TRBJ2-1; 7 positions match TRBD2. The germline gives CDR1 SEHNR, CDR2 FQNEAQ (reference sequence). This CDR3 has 17 amino acids. The CDR3 reads CASSLMASGPYGETEYF. CDR3 sequence (DNA): TGTGCCAGCAGCTTAATGGCTAGCGGCCCGTATGGGGAGACCGAGTACTTC.

This clonotype was detected ten times or more. V gene TRBV14 combines with J gene TRBJ1-5, with 12 bases identical to TRBD1. The CDR3 extends over 17 amino acids. Germline V CDR1 and CDR2: SGHDN, FVKESK. Losses at the gene ends were 7 bases for V and 0 bases for J; bases not matched to a gene: 7. For the CDR3, the DNA is TGTGCCAGCAACCACCGGGACAGGGGGCATAGCAATCAGCCCCAGCATTTT. Encoded protein: CASNHRDRGHSNQPQHF.

This clonotype was picked up many times. This chain connects TRBV7-9 to TRBJ2-5; 8 bases are a match to TRBD1. This CDR3 region has 18 residues. V was pared by 3 bases and J by 1 base, with 13 bases of the junction left unmatched. CDR1 is SEHNR, CDR2 FQNEAQ, per germline (reference sequence). The CDR3 region is CASSLSWGRDRTQETQYF. The CDR3 coding sequence is TGTGCCAGCAGCTTGAGTTGGGGGCGGGACAGGACCCAAGAGACCCAGTACTTC.

The sample holds many counts of this clonotype. V is TRBV11-2 and J is TRBJ1-1, with D hard to call. The germline gives CDR1 SGHAT, CDR2 FQNNGV. The ends were cut back, 3 bases at V and 2 bases at J, with 13 bases in the middle. This CDR3 is 15 amino acids long. The DNA of the CDR3 is TGTGCCAGCAGCTTTGAACCACATTTTAACACTGAAGCTTTCTTT. It translates to CASSFEPHFNTEAFF.

This clonotype was counted ten times or more. The rearrangement joins TRBV27 to TRBJ1-5; 7 nucleotides align to TRBD1. V trimming: 4 bases; J trimming: 15 bases; junction bases outside the gene matches: 15. The CDR3 runs to 14 residues. The germline V gene has CDR1 MNHEY and CDR2 SMNVEV (reference sequence). CDR3 protein: CASSSGGIPGQTHF. In nucleotides, the CDR3 is TGTGCCAGCAGTTCTGGGGGAATACCGGGACAGACGCATTTT.

This rearrangement joins TRBV19 to TRBJ2-7; possibly TRBD2 for D (5 bases). V lost 3 bases and J 2 bases, leaving 11 bases between the germline ends. CDR3 length equals 14 residues. CDR1 is LNHDA, CDR2 SQIVND, per germline (reference sequence). The CDR3 bases are TGTGCCAGTAGTATCATGGCGGGCACCTACGAGCAGTACTTC. This translates into CASSIMAGTYEQYF.

About this clonotype: Possible read error: a much larger clone is one base away. The chain uses TRBV6-1 and TRBJ2-5; a possible D gene is TRBD1 (7 bases). The germline CDR1 and CDR2 sequences are MNHNS and SASEGT. This CDR3 spans 16 amino acids. DNA of the CDR3: TGTGTCAGCAGTAACACAGGGGAGGACTTCCAAGAGACCCAGTACTTC. This sequence encodes CVSSNTGEDFQETQYF.

This clonotype was observed at least ten times. The chain combines TRBV20-1 with TRBJ2-1, with 8 bases lining up with TRBD2. Germline V lookup: CDR1 DFQATT, CDR2 SNEGSKA (reference sequence). V lost 0 bases to trimming and J lost 6 bases; unmatched junction nucleotides: 10. The CDR3 has 16 amino acids. The CDR3 loop reads CSARDYTSGAPNEQFF. The CDR3 region has the DNA TGCAGTGCTAGAGATTATACTAGCGGAGCACCCAATGAGCAGTTCTTC.

This clonotype was counted at least ten times. V usage is TRBV5-1 and J usage is TRBJ2-7, with 13 bases matching TRBD2. The J segment lost 3 bases and the V segment lost 5 bases, leaving 14 bases of the junction unmatched. This CDR3 region has 18 residues. Germline V gives CDR1 SGHRS, CDR2 YFSETQ. CDR3 DNA sequence: TGCGCCAGCAGGGCTCGGACTAGCGGGAGTATGTGGGGCTACGAGCAGTACTTC. Amino acid sequence: CASRARTSGSMWGYEQYF.

This chain uses TRBV5-1 with TRBJ2-5; 7 positions match TRBD1. The germline V gene encodes CDR1 SGHRS and CDR2 YFSETQ. This CDR3 comprises 15 residues. V dropped 4 bases and J dropped 1; count of bases not matched to a gene: 7. Written as DNA, the CDR3 is TGCGCCAGCAGCACAATGGGACAGATCCAAGAGACCCAGTACTTC. This translates into CASSTMGQIQETQYF.

This clonotype was found many times. V gene TRBV11-1 combines with J gene TRBJ2-6; D perhaps matches TRBD2 (6 bases). V was cut by 1 base and J by 2 bases, with 9 bases left in between. Looked up from germline, CDR1 is SGHAT and CDR2 is FQDESV (reference sequence). CDR3 size: 16 residues. CDR3 protein: CASSLGGVPGANVLTF. CDR3 DNA: TGTGCCAGCAGCTTAGGGGGGGTACCTGGGGCCAACGTCCTGACTTTC.

This sequence joins TRBV6-2 or TRBV6-3 and TRBJ2-6; D is unresolved. V gave up 6 bases and J gave up 1 base, with 10 bases separating them. The V gene's germline CDR1 is MNHEY and CDR2 SVGEGT. The CDR3 covers 15 residues. As DNA, the CDR3 is TGTGCCAGCAGAGGAGACTGGTCTGGGGCCAACGTCCTGACTTTC. Translating it yields CASRGDWSGANVLTF.

This clonotype was recorded at least ten times. This chain joins TRBV29-1 and TRBJ2-7; D perhaps matches TRBD2 (7 bases). V lost 0 bases and J lost 3, with 18 bases in between. Germline CDR1 and CDR2: SQVTM and ANQGSEA. CDR3 size: 16 residues. CDR3 bases: TGCAGCGTTGAAGATCTTCGCGGGGGCCGATACTACGAGCAGTACTTC. Translating gives CSVEDLRGGRYYEQYF.

V gene TRBV7-2 combines with J gene TRBJ2-6; no definite D call. V lost 1 base to trimming and J lost 0 bases, with 7 bases between them. This CDR3 comprises 16 residues. CDR1 SGHTA and CDR2 FQGNSA come from the germline V gene. The CDR3 sequence is CASSLERLSGANVLTF. CDR3 DNA sequence: TGTGCCAGCAGCTTAGAGAGACTCTCTGGGGCCAACGTCCTGACTTTC.

This clonotype has a count of ten or more. The V and J genes are TRBV7-6 and TRBJ2-7; 9 nucleotides match TRBD2. V shed 4 bases and J 3 bases; nucleotides not matched to a gene: 10. The CDR3 spans 16 residues. Germline lookup yields CDR1 SGHVS and CDR2 FNYEAQ. This CDR3 is CASSSSVAGVDYEQYF. CDR3 sequence (DNA): TGTGCCAGCAGCTCATCGGTAGCGGGAGTAGACTACGAGCAGTACTTC. The full variable domain, completed using reference TRBV7-6 and TRBJ2-7, is GAGVSQSPRYKVTKRGQDVALRCDPISGHVSLYWYRQALGQGPEFLTYFNYEAQQDKSGLPNDRFSAERPEGSISTLTIQRTEQRDSAMYRCASSSSVAGVDYEQYFGPGTRLTVT.